The 32 T cell receptor beta chains presented below share a single source sample, sequenced in a study of CD8+ T cells in alopecia areata (dated by TCRdb to the late 2010s). The protocol used for the library was the immunoSEQ multiplex PCR assay. To provide template for TCR sequencing, every sample had RNA extracted and reverse transcribed into cDNA. Drawn from immuneACCESS, this table holds only the in-frame rearrangements with V and J called that TCRdb kept. Clones are partly lost; checked studies trace under half to an unresolved V gene and leave the rest unexplained. The sample profile shows approximately 300,000 clones; 58% of them were found once. Under 2% of the sample is held by the ten biggest clonotypes. The sample's time point label, in plain terms: around 22 weeks on oral tofacitinib. Explained via the paper, the treatment or condition label denotes: oral pan-JAK inhibitor, 5-10 mg twice daily.

The source was CD4+ T cells sorted from blood, collected at week 24, from a patient treated with tofacitinib. The origin of the receptors is a human donor with alopecia areata.

The chain couples TRBV19 to TRBJ1-4; D may be TRBD1 (5 bases). The CDR3 loop spans 14 amino acids. Germline loops: CDR1 LNHDA, CDR2 SQIVND (reference sequence). V lost 5 bases to trimming and J lost 7 bases, with 14 bases between them. The CDR3 reads CASSAGGRIEKLFF. The CDR3 DNA follows: TGTGCCAGTAGTGCGGGGGGAAGAATTGAAAAACTGTTTTTT.

In the case of this clone: Other DNA sequences within the sample encode an identical CDR3. The V gene is TRBV30, the J gene TRBJ1-1; D not certain. V lost 0 bases to trimming and J lost 1 base, with 6 bases between them. The CDR3 has 13 residues. From germline, CDR1 is GTSNPN and CDR2 SVGIG (reference sequence). CDR3 region: CAWSVRGNTEAFF. The CDR3 coding sequence is TGTGCCTGGAGTGTACGAGGGAACACTGAAGCTTTCTTT.

This chain uses TRBV25-1 with TRBJ2-5; D possibly matches TRBD1 or TRBD2 (5 bases each). Germline-derived CDR1 and CDR2 are MGHDK and SYGVNS. This CDR3 is built from 14 residues. V lost 4 bases and J 7 bases, leaving 16 bases between the germline ends. The CDR3 DNA sequence: TGTGCCAGCAGTGCCCCGGGACCCAGAGGGACCCAGTACTTC. It encodes CASSAPGPRGTQYF.

This clone was counted a few times. This chain joins TRBV11-1 and TRBJ2-5; 10 positions match TRBD1. This CDR3 spans 14 amino acids. The V gene end was trimmed by 6 bases and the J gene end by 3 bases; junction bases not matched to a gene: 4. Germline V gene lookup returns CDR1 SGHAT and CDR2 FQDESV (reference sequence). The CDR3 DNA reads TGTGCCAGCAGACGGGGGACAGGGGAAGAGACCCAGTACTTC. Protein sequence: CASRRGTGEETQYF.

The genes are TRBV7-3 and TRBJ1-1, with a possible D match to TRBD1 (6 bases). Germline V gene lookup returns CDR1 SGHTA and CDR2 FQGTGA. Between the trimmed V and J ends, which lost 1 base and 4 bases, there was a span of 13 bases. This CDR3 contains 15 residues. As DNA, the CDR3 is TGTGCCAGCAGCTTAATGCCGGGGGCAGGCACTGAAGCTTTCTTT. The encoded protein is CASSLMPGAGTEAFF.

The chain combines TRBV29-1 with TRBJ1-3; D ambiguous. Germline CDR1 reads SQVTM; CDR2 reads ANQGSEA. The ends were cut back, 2 bases at V and 3 bases at J, with 14 bases in the middle. The CDR3 is 15 amino acids. CDR3: CSVEQTIGLGNTIYF. The CDR3 DNA sequence: TGCAGCGTTGAACAAACAATAGGCCTTGGAAACACCATATATTTT.

The V call is TRBV18, the J call TRBJ2-1; 10 bases agree with TRBD1. The ends lost 3 bases at V and 8 bases at J; junction bases unmatched: 7. Germline values: CDR1 KGHSH, CDR2 LQKENI. The CDR3 loop spans 15 amino acids. This chain's CDR3 is CASSPDRGRGHEQFF. For the CDR3, the DNA is TGTGCCAGCTCACCTGACAGGGGGCGCGGGCATGAGCAGTTCTTC.

The chain recombines TRBV5-4 with TRBJ1-2; D remains unclear. The V gene's germline CDR1 is SGHNT and CDR2 YYREEE (reference sequence). V lost 0 bases and J lost 4, with 4 bases in between. The CDR3 sequence is 12 residues long. The CDR3 bases are TGTGCCAGCAGCTTGGTGTCCTATGGCTACACCTTC. Its translation is CASSLVSYGYTF.

The chain combines TRBV29-1 with TRBJ1-2, with D possibly matching TRBD1 (6 bases). The CDR3 covers 11 residues. Germline V gene lookup returns CDR1 SQVTM and CDR2 ANQGSEA. The germline V and J ends were trimmed by 6 bases and 5 bases, with 10 bases remaining between them. CDR3: CSVLQGYGYTF. As DNA, the CDR3 is TGCAGCGTCTTGCAGGGGTATGGCTACACCTTC.

The chain is built from TRBV7-8 and TRBJ2-5, with D possibly being TRBD1 (5 bases). V lost 6 bases and J 1 base, leaving 9 bases between the germline ends. Germline CDR1 reads SGHVS; CDR2 reads FQNEAQ. The CDR3 has 13 amino acids. CDR3 amino acids: CASSKTAQETQYF. CDR3 DNA: TGTGCCAGCAGTAAGACAGCCCAAGAGACCCAGTACTTC.

In its sample, this clone was seen a few times. The gene calls are TRBV7-9 and TRBJ2-3, with no clear D. The V gene's germline CDR1 is SEHNR and CDR2 FQNEAQ (reference sequence). The CDR3 runs to 16 residues. Trimming cost V 0 bases and J 1 base, with 11 bases left between them. CDR3 protein: CASSLASLSGTDTQYF. CDR3 sequence (DNA): TGTGCCAGCAGCTTAGCGTCGCTCTCCGGCACAGATACGCAGTATTTT.

The chain recombines TRBV28 with TRBJ2-5, with a weak D call TRBD2 (6 bases). Trimming took 5 bases from V and 1 from J, leaving 14 bases between them. There are 15 residues in the CDR3. Germline V CDR1 and CDR2: MDHEN, SYDVKM. Written as DNA, the CDR3 is TGTGCCAGCAGTAGCGGGCCTATCCTCCAAGAGACCCAGTACTTC. Amino acid sequence: CASSSGPILQETQYF. The complete variable domain, with remaining parts taken from reference TRBV28 and TRBJ2-5, reads DVKVTQSSRYLVKRTGEKVFLECVQDMDHENMFWYRQDPGLGLRLIYFSYDVKMKEKGDIPEGYSVSREKKERFSLILESASTNQTSMYLCASSSGPILQETQYFGPGTRLLVL.

The chain is built from TRBV27 and TRBJ2-1, with TRBD2 matching 12 bases. The CDR3 is 16 amino acids. Per the germline V gene, CDR1 is MNHEY and CDR2 is SMNVEV (reference sequence). The trim removed 6 bases at V and 2 bases at J, leaving 5 bases unmatched. The CDR3 sequence: CASSSLAGGAYNEQFF. The CDR3 coding sequence is TGTGCCAGCAGCTCACTAGCGGGGGGTGCCTACAATGAGCAGTTCTTC.

The chain carries TRBV7-2 and TRBJ1-2; 10 bases are shared with TRBD1. Germline V gene lookup returns CDR1 SGHTA and CDR2 FQGNSA. J was trimmed by 7 bases and V by 3 bases; bases with no gene match: 5. The CDR3 sequence is 14 residues long. The CDR3, as DNA: TGTGCCAGCAGCTTGGCCGGGACAGGGGCTGGCTACACCTTC. Its translation: CASSLAGTGAGYTF.

Only one count was recorded for this clone. Other DNA sequences in this sample translate to the same CDR3. V gene TRBV4-3 combines with J gene TRBJ2-7, with D possibly being TRBD1 (6 bases). The CDR3 loop spans 13 amino acids. Germline-derived CDR1 and CDR2 are LGHNA and YSLEER. Trimming stripped 0 bases from V and 4 bases from J, with 7 bases between. Here the CDR3 reads CASSQDGTYEQYF. CDR3 nucleotides: TGCGCCAGCAGCCAAGACGGGACATACGAGCAGTACTTC.

The chain carries TRBV14 and TRBJ2-1; tentative D call: TRBD2 (6 bases). Germline-derived CDR1 and CDR2 are SGHDN and FVKESK. CDR3 length: 12 residues. V shed 4 bases and J shed 12 bases, with 13 bases lying between them. For the CDR3, the DNA is TGTGCCAGCAGCCGGGACTCCTCGCTGCAGTTCTTC. Its translation is CASSRDSSLQFF.

This chain connects TRBV7-2 to TRBJ2-5, with TRBD2 matching 8 bases. The ends lost 1 base at V and 5 bases at J; junction bases unmatched: 9. This CDR3 has 16 residues. Germline V gives CDR1 SGHTA, CDR2 FQGNSA. CDR3 sequence (DNA): TGTGCCAGCAGCTTAGTAGCGGGGCCCACGGAGGAGACCCAGTACTTC. It specifies CASSLVAGPTEETQYF.

The V call is TRBV15, the J call TRBJ2-7; TRBD2 might be the D (5 bases). This CDR3 spans 17 amino acids. V was pared by 0 bases and J by 3 bases, with 18 bases between. Germline V gene lookup returns CDR1 LNHNV and CDR2 YYDKDF (reference sequence). CDR3 amino acids: CATSRDVAGGPHYEQYF. DNA of the CDR3: TGTGCCACCAGCAGAGATGTTGCAGGAGGCCCCCACTACGAGCAGTACTTC.

The chain employs TRBV30 and TRBJ2-3; D call uncertain. Trimming removed 2 bases from V and 2 bases from J, with 5 bases in between. Germline assignment: CDR1 GTSNPN and CDR2 SVGIG (reference sequence). This CDR3 spans 12 amino acids. This CDR3 is CAWSSDTDTQYF. CDR3 coding DNA: TGTGCCTGGAGTTCGGACACAGATACGCAGTATTTT.

In its sample, this clone was seen many times. V usage is TRBV28 and J usage is TRBJ1-6; D ambiguous. This CDR3 is built from 14 residues. V was trimmed by 6 bases and J by 10 bases, leaving 16 bases between them. CDR1 MDHEN and CDR2 SYDVKM come from the germline V gene. CDR3 coding DNA: TGTGCCAGCAGCTCACACGGCACATGGTCACCCCTCCACTTT. Protein product: CASSSHGTWSPLHF.

The chain uses TRBV15 and TRBJ2-3; D not resolved. CDR3 length equals 14 residues. Looked up from germline, CDR1 is LNHNV and CDR2 is YYDKDF (reference sequence). V dropped 1 base and J dropped 2 bases, with 7 bases sitting between them. Written as DNA, the CDR3 is TGTGCCACCAGCAGAGCGGGCGCCACAGATACGCAGTATTTT. It yields the protein CATSRAGATDTQYF.

The V call is TRBV6-5, the J call TRBJ1-5; TRBD1 matches at 10 bases. The CDR3 consists of 15 residues. The J segment lost 4 bases and the V segment lost 2 bases, leaving 2 bases of the junction unmatched. CDR1 is MNHEY and CDR2 is SVGAGI in the germline V gene. CDR3 DNA: TGTGCCAGCAGTTACACGGGACAGGGGAATCAGCCCCAGCATTTT. It codes for CASSYTGQGNQPQHF.

With regard to this clone: Other DNA sequences in the sample encode the same CDR3. This chain uses TRBV7-9 with TRBJ2-1; no clear D. Trimming pared 2 bases from V and 6 bases from J, leaving 8 bases between. The CDR3 length is 13 residues. Germline CDR1 reads SEHNR; CDR2 reads FQNEAQ (reference sequence). The CDR3 sequence: CASSLSLGNEQFF. In nucleotides, the CDR3 is TGTGCCAGCAGCTTATCGCTTGGCAATGAGCAGTTCTTC.

The rearrangement joins TRBV30 to TRBJ2-1; TRBD2 aligns across 11 bases. V lost 2 bases to trimming and J lost 7 bases; unmatched junction nucleotides: 4. The CDR3 sequence is 14 residues long. Germline values: CDR1 GTSNPN, CDR2 SVGIG (reference sequence). The DNA of the CDR3 is TGTGCCTGGAGTCCGACTAGCGGGGTGAATGAGCAGTTCTTC. Translation gives CAWSPTSGVNEQFF.

This clone has more than one count but fewer than ten. The chain is built from TRBV28 and TRBJ2-3; 7 bases match TRBD2. This CDR3 has 16 residues. Losses at the gene ends were 7 bases for V and 5 bases for J; bases not matched to a gene: 15. Germline assignment: CDR1 MDHEN and CDR2 SYDVKM. As DNA, the CDR3 is TGTGCCAGCACCAATAGAGGTTCAGCGGGGCTAGATACGCAGTATTTT. Its protein is CASTNRGSAGLDTQYF. Full variable domain (rest looked up from reference TRBV28 and TRBJ2-3): DVKVTQSSRYLVKRTGEKVFLECVQDMDHENMFWYRQDPGLGLRLIYFSYDVKMKEKGDIPEGYSVSREKKERFSLILESASTNQTSMYLCASTNRGSAGLDTQYFGPGTRLTVL.

The rearrangement uses TRBV5-1 and TRBJ1-2; maybe TRBD1 (6 bases). Germline V lookup: CDR1 SGHRS, CDR2 YFSETQ. CDR3 size: 14 residues. The V end lost 4 bases, the J end lost 3 bases, and 13 bases lay between the germline ends. CDR3 protein: CASSLNRDDYGYTF. In nucleotides, the CDR3 is TGCGCCAGCAGCCTCAACAGGGACGACTATGGCTACACCTTC.

The rearrangement uses TRBV30 and TRBJ2-7; no clear D. The CDR3 totals 13 residues. CDR1 is GTSNPN and CDR2 is SVGIG in the germline V gene (reference sequence). Between the trimmed V and J ends, which lost 2 bases and 0 bases, there was a span of 8 bases. Here the CDR3 DNA reads TGTGCCTGGAGTAAGGGAAGCTCCTACGAGCAGTACTTC. Translation: CAWSKGSSYEQYF.

This clone showed up just a few times. The chain recombines TRBV18 with TRBJ2-2; D remains ambiguous. There are 14 residues in the CDR3. Deletions cut 3 bases from V and 1 base from J, with 6 bases between. Germline CDR1 is KGHSH and CDR2 is LQKENI. The CDR3 region has the DNA TGTGCCAGCTCACCGGCAGGGAACACCGGGGAGCTGTTTTTT. Translating gives CASSPAGNTGELFF.

In its sample, this clone was seen a few times. This chain connects TRBV6-5 to TRBJ1-2, with 9 bases fitting TRBD1. The CDR3 length is 16 residues. V shed 4 bases, J shed 3 bases, and the junction held 9 bases outside the gene matches. In germline, CDR1 is MNHEY, CDR2 SVGAGI. In DNA form, the CDR3 reads TGTGCCAGCAGTTTGGACAGGGGACTCGACCACTATGGCTACACCTTC. This encodes CASSLDRGLDHYGYTF.

This chain uses TRBV6-5 with TRBJ1-1; D remains unclear. Trimming took 6 bases from V and 1 from J, leaving 9 bases between them. There are 13 residues in the CDR3. Germline CDR1 reads MNHEY; CDR2 reads SVGAGI. The CDR3 region is CASSHPANTEAFF. DNA for the CDR3: TGTGCCAGCAGCCACCCAGCGAACACTGAAGCTTTCTTT.

The rearrangement uses TRBV29-1 and TRBJ1-1; no clear D. The germline V and J ends were trimmed by 8 bases and 1 base, with 14 bases remaining between them. The CDR3 extends over 13 amino acids. Per the germline V gene, CDR1 is SQVTM and CDR2 is ANQGSEA. CDR3 region: CSSSNAPNTEAFF. In DNA, the CDR3 is TGCAGCTCCAGTAACGCGCCGAACACTGAAGCTTTCTTT.

This chain links TRBV30 with TRBJ1-3, with a possible D match to TRBD1 (6 bases). The CDR3 length is 14 residues. Germline-derived CDR1 and CDR2 are GTSNPN and SVGIG (reference sequence). V shed 3 bases and J shed 12 bases, with 21 bases lying between them. CDR3: CAWSPHGSTGLIYF. The CDR3 DNA is TGTGCCTGGAGCCCCCACGGATCGACAGGTCTCATATATTTT.